The 31 T cell receptor beta chains presented below share a single source sample, sequenced in a study of PD-L1 blockade in urothelial cancer. Profiling relied on immunoSEQ multiplex PCR, and the TCRdb table lists in-frame clones only, not all of them. The table shows about 43,000 clones, with around 89% occurring only once. Source: PBMCs, taken around atezolizumab (anti-PD-L1) treatment. The receptor source for this set is a woman in her sixties with urothelial cancer.

The genes are TRBV6-1 and TRBJ2-3, with D possibly TRBD1 on 5 matching bases. Trimming stripped 8 bases from V and 6 bases from J, with 18 bases between. The CDR3 consists of 14 residues. Germline values: CDR1 MNHNS, CDR2 SASEGT. The CDR3 protein is CASLTRQLTDTQYF. CDR3 coding DNA: TGTGCCAGCCTTACGAGACAGTTAACGGATACGCAGTATTTT.

The count of this clone is one. This chain joins TRBV19 and TRBJ2-1, with 11 positions matching TRBD2. The CDR3 is 17 amino acids. With V trimmed by 8 bases and J by 0 bases, 9 bases remained unmatched. Per the germline V gene, CDR1 is LNHDA and CDR2 is SQIVND (reference sequence). The CDR3 reads CASSWTSGLSSYNEQFF. DNA for the CDR3: TGTGCCAGTTCGTGGACTAGCGGGCTGAGCTCCTACAATGAGCAGTTCTTC.

The chain joins TRBV7-2 to TRBJ1-6; no clear D gene. Germline V CDR1 and CDR2: SGHTA, FQGNSA. The CDR3 length is 15 residues. V lost 5 bases and J 7 bases, leaving 15 bases between the germline ends. The CDR3 spells CASSTRALQNSPLHF. The CDR3 DNA is TGTGCCAGCAGCACCCGAGCTTTACAGAATTCACCCCTCCACTTT. Full variable domain (missing parts from reference TRBV7-2 and TRBJ1-6): GAGVSQSPSNKVTEKGKDVELRCDPISGHTALYWYRQSLGQGLEFLIYFQGNSAPDKSGLPSDRFSAERTGGSVSTLTIQRTQQEDSAVYLCASSTRALQNSPLHFGNGTRLTVT.

The count of this clone is one. The gene calls are TRBV7-9 and TRBJ2-7; D is perhaps TRBD2 (5 bases). V lost 4 bases and J 2 bases, leaving 15 bases between the germline ends. The CDR3 contains 15 residues. CDR1 SEHNR and CDR2 FQNEAQ come from the germline V gene (reference sequence). The CDR3, as DNA: TGTGCCAGCAGCTCCGTACTTGGGAGCGCCTACGAGCAGTACTTC. Translating gives CASSSVLGSAYEQYF. Together with reference TRBV7-9 and TRBJ2-7, the CDR3 gives the full variable domain: DTGVSQNPRHKITKRGQNVTFRCDPISEHNRLYWYRQTLGQGPEFLTYFQNEAQLEKSRLLSDRFSAERPKGSFSTLEIQRTEQGDSAMYLCASSSVLGSAYEQYFGPGTRLTVT.

The V call is TRBV4-2, the J call TRBJ1-1, with D tentatively TRBD1 (5 bases). Per the germline V gene, CDR1 is LGHNA and CDR2 is YNFKEQ. V lost 4 bases and J 2 bases, leaving 11 bases between the germline ends. The CDR3 spans 14 residues. In DNA, the CDR3 is TGTGCCAGCAGCCGAGTAAGGGGTAACACTGAAGCTTTCTTT. Amino acid sequence: CASSRVRGNTEAFF.

The chain couples TRBV28 to TRBJ2-2; D gene uncertain. The CDR3 runs 11 residues. In germline, CDR1 is MDHEN, CDR2 SYDVKM. Trimming pared 4 bases from V and 8 bases from J, leaving 5 bases between. CDR3 nucleotides: TGTGCCAGCAGTTCGCGTGGGGAGCTGTTTTTT. This translates into CASSSRGELFF.

DNA of the CDR3: TGTGCCAGCAGAAAAATAGGGCAGGGGTCGTGGACTGAAGCTTTCTTT. Amino acid sequence: CASRKIGQGSWTEAFF. The genes are TRBV11-2 and TRBJ1-1; D might be TRBD1 (6 bases). Germline V gives CDR1 SGHAT, CDR2 FQNNGV. The CDR3 loop spans 16 amino acids. Trimming took off 6 bases at V and 5 bases at J, with 22 bases between the two ends. The full variable domain, its missing parts supplied by reference TRBV11-2 and TRBJ1-1, is EAGVAQSPRYKIIEKRQSVAFWCNPISGHATLYWYQQILGQGPKLLIQFQNNGVVDDSQLPKDRFSAERLKGVDSTLKIQPAKLEDSAVYLCASRKIGQGSWTEAFFGQGTRLTVV.

This sequence joins TRBV4-3 and TRBJ2-1; D ambiguous. V was shortened by 0 bases and J by 2 bases, with 8 bases between the two germline ends. Germline-derived CDR1 and CDR2 are LGHNA and YSLEER. There are 15 residues in the CDR3. The CDR3 DNA follows: TGCGCCAGCAGCCAAGAGTATACTCCCTACAATGAGCAGTTCTTC. Translated: CASSQEYTPYNEQFF.

The chain employs TRBV7-9 and TRBJ1-4, with D perhaps TRBD1 (6 bases). Germline CDR1 and CDR2: SEHNR and FQNEAQ (reference sequence). V was pared by 4 bases and J by 4 bases, with 13 bases between. The CDR3 length is 15 residues. In DNA, the CDR3 is TGTGCCAGCAGCTCGTCTCGGGACATTAATGAAAAACTGTTTTTT. Its protein product is CASSSSRDINEKLFF. The complete variable domain, with remaining parts taken from reference TRBV7-9 and TRBJ1-4, reads DTGVSQNPRHKITKRGQNVTFRCDPISEHNRLYWYRQTLGQGPEFLTYFQNEAQLEKSRLLSDRFSAERPKGSFSTLEIQRTEQGDSAMYLCASSSSRDINEKLFFGSGTQLSVL.

The rearrangement links TRBV11-2 to TRBJ1-5; 11 positions match TRBD1. CDR3 size: 13 residues. J gave up 8 bases and V 5 bases, and 2 bases lay outside the gene matches. Germline V gene sequence: CDR1 SGHAT, CDR2 FQNNGV. CDR3 sequence: CASSLGQGEPQHF. The CDR3 DNA reads TGTGCCAGCAGCCTGGGACAGGGGGAGCCCCAGCATTTT.

The chain combines TRBV14 with TRBJ2-5; D remains unclear. The CDR3 extends over 16 amino acids. Germline CDR1 reads SGHDN; CDR2 reads FVKESK. V was pared by 4 bases and J by 2 bases, with 17 bases between. The CDR3 DNA reads as TGTGCCAGCAGCCGGGCGCGTTTATCTCGACAAGAGACCCAGTACTTC. As protein: CASSRARLSRQETQYF.

V usage is TRBV28 and J usage is TRBJ2-1, with 14 bases fitting TRBD2. Trimming at V came to 5 bases and at J to 10 bases, leaving 19 bases not matched to a gene. The V gene's germline CDR1 is MDHEN and CDR2 SYDVKM. This CDR3 comprises 19 residues. The CDR3 loop reads CASSITPAGTSGSRSEQFF. The CDR3 nucleotides are TGTGCCAGCAGTATTACGCCCGCCGGGACTAGCGGGAGTCGGAGCGAGCAGTTCTTC.

V is TRBV6-6 and J is TRBJ1-3; TRBD1 aligns across 9 bases. From germline, CDR1 is MNHNY and CDR2 SVGAGI (reference sequence). The CDR3 loop spans 14 amino acids. V was clipped by 6 bases and J by 5 bases; unmatched bases: 5. CDR3 DNA sequence: TGTGCCAGCAGCCCGGGACAGGGTAGAAACACCATATATTTT. It encodes CASSPGQGRNTIYF.

The chain employs TRBV7-8 and TRBJ2-7, with TRBD1 as a possible D gene (6 bases). The CDR3 runs to 15 residues. Trimming stripped 8 bases from V and 0 bases from J, with 17 bases between. The germline gives CDR1 SGHVS, CDR2 FQNEAQ. The CDR3 is CASCLGGQHSYEQYF. In nucleotides, the CDR3 is TGTGCCAGCTGTCTCGGAGGACAGCACTCCTACGAGCAGTACTTC.

The rearrangement joins TRBV29-1 to TRBJ2-7; 10 bases match TRBD2. CDR1 and CDR2 from the germline V gene are SQVTM and ANQGSEA. This CDR3 spans 13 amino acids. The V segment lost 7 bases and the J segment 4 bases; nucleotides outside the gene matches: 7. The CDR3 region is CSAPSGRVYEQYF. CDR3 DNA sequence: TGCAGCGCCCCTAGCGGGAGAGTTTACGAGCAGTACTTC.

The genes are TRBV5-1 and TRBJ2-2; D may be TRBD1 (6 bases). The germline V gene has CDR1 SGHRS and CDR2 YFSETQ. The CDR3 length is 17 residues. Trimming pared 0 bases from V and 0 bases from J, leaving 12 bases between. The CDR3 loop reads CASSLARGASNTGELFF. DNA of the CDR3: TGCGCCAGCAGCTTGGCCAGGGGAGCCTCGAACACCGGGGAGCTGTTTTTT.

This chain uses TRBV4-1 with TRBJ1-5; 9 bases line up with TRBD1. The CDR3 is made up of 13 amino acids. Germline assignment: CDR1 MGHRA and CDR2 YSYEKL. Germline trimming cut 4 bases from V and 9 bases from J; bases unmatched to any gene: 4. CDR3 DNA sequence: TGCGCCAGCAGCCTGGACAGGGGAAGGCCCCAGCATTTT. Its protein product is CASSLDRGRPQHF.

The chain couples TRBV4-2 to TRBJ2-3, with D possibly being TRBD2 (5 bases). The V and J ends lost 0 bases and 6 bases respectively, with 13 bases between them. The germline CDR1 and CDR2 sequences are LGHNA and YNFKEQ. The CDR3 length is 15 residues. CDR3 sequence reads: CASSQDWAEGDTQYF. DNA of the CDR3: TGTGCCAGCAGCCAAGATTGGGCAGAGGGTGATACGCAGTATTTT.

This clone came up many times. This sequence joins TRBV15 and TRBJ2-2; D gene ambiguous. The CDR3 is made up of 13 amino acids. Per germline, CDR1 LNHNV and CDR2 YYDKDF (reference sequence). Trimming removed 1 base from V and 4 bases from J, with 4 bases in between. CDR3 residues: CATSRVGTGELFF. CDR3 nucleotides: TGTGCCACCAGCAGAGTCGGCACCGGGGAGCTGTTTTTT.

The V call is TRBV5-4, the J call TRBJ1-2; 11 bases map to TRBD1. The CDR3 contains 18 residues. CDR1 and CDR2 from the germline V gene are SGHNT and YYREEE (reference sequence). The V segment lost 0 bases and the J segment 5 bases; nucleotides outside the gene matches: 12. The CDR3 DNA follows: TGTGCCAGCAGCTTGGCCATATATCGGACAGGGGGCTGGTATGGCTACACCTTC. Translated, it gives CASSLAIYRTGGWYGYTF.

V and J are TRBV7-9 and TRBJ2-7, with no clear D. Germline assignment: CDR1 SEHNR and CDR2 FQNEAQ (reference sequence). V was shortened by 5 bases and J by 1 base, with 9 bases between the two germline ends. The CDR3 runs 13 residues. In nucleotides, the CDR3 is TGTGCCAGCAGCACGGTTGCTTCCTACGAGCAGTACTTC. Its translation is CASSTVASYEQYF.

This chain joins TRBV6-6 and TRBJ2-3; a possible D gene is TRBD2 (5 bases). CDR3 length: 15 residues. Germline CDR1 is MNHNY and CDR2 is SVGAGI (reference sequence). Trimming pared 6 bases from V and 3 bases from J, leaving 16 bases between. In DNA form, the CDR3 reads TGTGCCAGCAGCCCCGGGGTTAGAAGGACAGATACGCAGTATTTT. Translating it yields CASSPGVRRTDTQYF.

This chain uses TRBV6-6 with TRBJ2-7; 9 bases line up with TRBD1. The CDR3 is 15 residues long. V gave up 5 bases and J gave up 2 bases; unmatched junction bases: 7. The germline V gene has CDR1 MNHNY and CDR2 SVGAGI (reference sequence). The CDR3 nucleotides read TGTGCCAGCAGTGGGGACGGGACAGGGACCTACGAGCAGTACTTC. The encoded protein is CASSGDGTGTYEQYF.

V usage is TRBV9 and J usage is TRBJ1-2; 9 bases align to TRBD1. The CDR3 runs to 16 residues. Unmatched junction bases numbered 9, after V lost 4 bases and J lost 2 bases. In germline, CDR1 is SGDLS, CDR2 YYNGEE. CDR3 in DNA: TGTGCCAGCAGCCCCCATTACAGGGGGCTCAACTATGGCTACACCTTC. Protein sequence: CASSPHYRGLNYGYTF.

The chain couples TRBV7-6 to TRBJ2-5; weak D call: TRBD1 (6 bases). The CDR3 runs 13 residues. V lost 1 base and J 4 bases, leaving 7 bases between the germline ends. CDR1 and CDR2 from the germline V gene are SGHVS and FNYEAQ. The DNA of the CDR3 is TGTGCCAGCAGCTTAGGAGGGGGAGAGACCCAGTACTTC. Translation: CASSLGGGETQYF.

CDR3 DNA: TGTGCCAGCAGCTTGAATCCCCCGGGACAGGAATTCTATGGCTACACCTTC. Translated, it gives CASSLNPPGQEFYGYTF. The V and J genes are TRBV7-2 and TRBJ1-2, with 8 positions matching TRBD1. The CDR3 runs to 17 residues. The germline CDR1 and CDR2 sequences are SGHTA and FQGNSA. V lost 3 bases and J lost 4; bases outside the gene matches: 13.

The chain employs TRBV9 and TRBJ2-1, with D possibly TRBD1 on 5 matching bases. The CDR3 runs 13 residues. Trimming took off 0 bases at V and 6 bases at J, with 7 bases between the two ends. Germline V lookup: CDR1 SGDLS, CDR2 YYNGEE. CDR3 nucleotides: TGTGCCAGCAGCGTAGCTCAGGGCAATGAGCAGTTCTTC. Translation gives CASSVAQGNEQFF.

V is TRBV6-5 and J is TRBJ2-7; tentative D call: TRBD1 (5 bases). Trimming removed 4 bases at V and 8 bases at J, with 9 bases between. Per the germline V gene, CDR1 is MNHEY and CDR2 is SVGAGI. The CDR3 length is 11 residues. The CDR3 DNA sequence: TGTGCCAGCAGTTCGGCAGGGAAGCAGTACTTC. It encodes CASSSAGKQYF.

The V call is TRBV10-3, the J call TRBJ1-2; the D gene is possibly TRBD1 (6 bases). The CDR3 runs 17 residues. Looked up from germline, CDR1 is ENHRY and CDR2 is SYGVKD. Trimming left V 1 base short and J 0 bases short, with 15 bases between. In nucleotides, the CDR3 is TGTGCCATCAGTGAGTACAACAGGGCCAACCCTAACTATGGCTACACCTTC. Amino acids: CAISEYNRANPNYGYTF.

The V and J genes are TRBV7-9 and TRBJ2-1; 7 nucleotides agree with TRBD2. Germline V gene sequence: CDR1 SEHNR, CDR2 FQNEAQ (reference sequence). V lost 1 base to trimming and J lost 7 bases; unmatched junction nucleotides: 13. The CDR3 sequence is 17 residues long. CDR3 protein: CASSLEFGGVLPNEQFF. The CDR3 DNA reads as TGTGCCAGCAGCTTAGAGTTTGGGGGGGTCCTCCCAAATGAGCAGTTCTTC.

The gene calls are TRBV7-8 and TRBJ2-7; the match to TRBD1 covers 7 bases. Trimming took 1 base from V and 3 from J; bases not matched to a gene: 9. This CDR3 is built from 16 residues. Germline loops: CDR1 SGHVS, CDR2 FQNEAQ. CDR3: CASSLDALQGDYEQYF. The CDR3 DNA is TGTGCCAGCAGCTTAGATGCATTGCAGGGGGACTACGAGCAGTACTTC.